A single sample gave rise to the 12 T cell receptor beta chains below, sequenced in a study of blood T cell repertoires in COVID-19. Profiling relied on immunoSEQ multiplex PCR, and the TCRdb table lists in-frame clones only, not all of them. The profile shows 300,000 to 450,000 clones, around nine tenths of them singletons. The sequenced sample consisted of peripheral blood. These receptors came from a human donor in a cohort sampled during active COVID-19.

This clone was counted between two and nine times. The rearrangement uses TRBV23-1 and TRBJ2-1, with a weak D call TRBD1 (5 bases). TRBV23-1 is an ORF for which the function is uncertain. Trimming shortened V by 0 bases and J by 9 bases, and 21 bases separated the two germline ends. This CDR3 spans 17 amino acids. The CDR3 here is CASSQSAGFIPQGEQFF. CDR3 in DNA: TGCGCCAGCAGTCAATCGGCAGGATTCATCCCCCAGGGTGAGCAGTTCTTC.

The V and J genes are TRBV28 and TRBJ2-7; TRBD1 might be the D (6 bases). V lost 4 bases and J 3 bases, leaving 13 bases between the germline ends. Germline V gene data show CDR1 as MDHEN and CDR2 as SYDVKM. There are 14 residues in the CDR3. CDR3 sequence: CASSYQDSNYEQYF. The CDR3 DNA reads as TGTGCCAGCAGTTACCAGGACAGCAACTACGAGCAGTACTTC.

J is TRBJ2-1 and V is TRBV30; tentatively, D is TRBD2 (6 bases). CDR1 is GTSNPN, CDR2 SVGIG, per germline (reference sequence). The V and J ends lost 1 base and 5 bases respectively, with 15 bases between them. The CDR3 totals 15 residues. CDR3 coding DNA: TGTGCCTGGAGTGGGGTAGCGGCAATTAACAATGAGCAGTTCTTC. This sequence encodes CAWSGVAAINNEQFF.

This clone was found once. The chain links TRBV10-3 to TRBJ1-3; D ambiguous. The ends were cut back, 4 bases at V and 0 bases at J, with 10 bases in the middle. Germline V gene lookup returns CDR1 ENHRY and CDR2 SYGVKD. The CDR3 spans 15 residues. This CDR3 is CAISGGSISGNTIYF. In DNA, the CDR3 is TGTGCCATCAGTGGAGGAAGTATCTCTGGAAACACCATATATTTT.

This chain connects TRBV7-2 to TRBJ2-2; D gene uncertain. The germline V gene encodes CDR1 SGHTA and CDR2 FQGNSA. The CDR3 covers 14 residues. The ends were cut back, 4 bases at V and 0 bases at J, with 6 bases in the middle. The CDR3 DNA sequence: TGTGCCAGCAGCTCCCAAACGAACACCGGGGAGCTGTTTTTT. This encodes CASSSQTNTGELFF.

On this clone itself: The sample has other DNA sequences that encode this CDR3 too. CDR3 sequence reads: CASSLGSGGGNSPLHF. CDR3 DNA: TGCGCCAGCAGCTTGGGCTCAGGGGGTGGCAATTCACCCCTCCACTTT. The rearrangement links TRBV5-1 to TRBJ1-6; 7 nucleotides line up with TRBD1. J was trimmed by 7 bases and V by 0 bases; bases with no gene match: 7. CDR1 is SGHRS, CDR2 YFSETQ, per germline. The CDR3 consists of 16 residues.

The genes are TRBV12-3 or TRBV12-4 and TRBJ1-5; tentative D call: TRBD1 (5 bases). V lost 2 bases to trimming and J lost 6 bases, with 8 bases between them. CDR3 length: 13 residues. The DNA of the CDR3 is TGTGCCAGCAGTTTAAGCAGGGTTCAGCCCCAGCATTTT. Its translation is CASSLSRVQPQHF.

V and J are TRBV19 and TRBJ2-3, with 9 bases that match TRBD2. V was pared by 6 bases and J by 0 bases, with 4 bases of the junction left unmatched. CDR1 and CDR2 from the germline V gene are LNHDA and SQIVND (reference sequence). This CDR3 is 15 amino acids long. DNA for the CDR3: TGTGCCAGTAGACCGACTAGCGGAAGCACAGATACGCAGTATTTT. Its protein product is CASRPTSGSTDTQYF.

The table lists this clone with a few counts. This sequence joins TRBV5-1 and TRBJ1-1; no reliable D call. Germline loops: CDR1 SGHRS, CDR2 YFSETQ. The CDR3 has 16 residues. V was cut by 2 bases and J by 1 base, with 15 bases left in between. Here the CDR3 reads CASSLGSVGKNTEAFF. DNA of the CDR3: TGCGCCAGCAGCTTAGGGAGTGTGGGCAAGAACACTGAAGCTTTCTTT.

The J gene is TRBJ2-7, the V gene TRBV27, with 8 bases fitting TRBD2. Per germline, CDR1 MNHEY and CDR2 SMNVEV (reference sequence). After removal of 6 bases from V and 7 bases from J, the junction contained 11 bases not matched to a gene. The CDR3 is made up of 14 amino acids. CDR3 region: CASRPRGGRREQYF. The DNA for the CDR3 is TGTGCCAGCAGACCTCGGGGGGGGAGAAGGGAGCAGTACTTC.

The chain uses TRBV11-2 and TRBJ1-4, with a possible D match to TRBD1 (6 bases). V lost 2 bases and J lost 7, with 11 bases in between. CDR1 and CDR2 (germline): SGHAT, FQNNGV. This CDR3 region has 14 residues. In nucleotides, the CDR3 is TGTGCCAGCAGCTTATACAGGGATGGTGAAAAACTGTTTTTT. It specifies CASSLYRDGEKLFF.

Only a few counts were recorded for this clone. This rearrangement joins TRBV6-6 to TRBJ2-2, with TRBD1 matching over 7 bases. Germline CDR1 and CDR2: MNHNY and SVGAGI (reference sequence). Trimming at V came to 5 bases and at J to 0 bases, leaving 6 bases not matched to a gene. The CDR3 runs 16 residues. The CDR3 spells CASSRQGVSNTGELFF. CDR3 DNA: TGTGCCAGCAGTCGACAGGGTGTCTCGAACACCGGGGAGCTGTTTTTT.